Listed below are T cell receptor beta chains from one sample, sequenced in a study of T cell responses to AZD1222 COVID-19 vaccine. Clones were read by immunoSEQ multiplex PCR, and TCRdb kept only the in-frame ones, dropping some. The data hold approximately 200,000 clones, with 94% observed a single time. The input for sequencing was peripheral blood, taken on day 0 of AZD1222 vaccination. The receptors were gathered from an adult in good health. Each CDR3 is given with its conserved first and last residue. D genes are given only for firm matches. Rows give clone size only sometimes, using once, few, many, or a class for an expanded clone.

>.|TRBJ1-3|.|TRBV28
CASSLSPDSGNTIYF
TGTGCCAGCAGTTTATCGCCCGACTCTGGAAACACCATATATTTT
>.|TRBJ2-3|once|TRBV9
CASTRTASDTQYF
TGTGCCAGCACCAGGACCGCGTCAGATACGCAGTATTTT
>.|TRBJ2-6|.|TRBV14
CASSQLTVILSGANVLTF
TGTGCCAGCAGCCAATTGACAGTAATCCTCTCTGGGGCCAACGTCCTGACTTTC
>.|TRBJ1-6|.|TRBV23-1
CASSQSQAGYNSPLHF
TGCGCCAGCAGTCAATCGCAGGCAGGGTATAATTCACCCCTCCACTTT
>.|TRBJ1-2|.|TRBV5-8
CASSFRREGGSYTF
TGTGCCAGCAGCTTCAGAAGAGAGGGGGGAAGCTACACCTTC
>.|TRBJ1-5|.|TRBV19
CASSSMSNQPQHF
TGTGCCAGTAGTTCTATGAGCAATCAGCCCCAGCATTTT
>.|TRBJ2-7|.|TRBV5-1
CASSGTTAYEQYF
TGCGCCAGCAGCGGGACGACAGCATACGAGCAGTACTTC
>.|TRBJ2-5|.|TRBV6-5
CASKKETQYF
TGTGCCAGCAAAAAAGAGACCCAGTACTTC
>.|TRBJ1-2|.|TRBV2
CASSESRVTRVGYTF
TGTGCCAGCAGTGAATCACGGGTCACGAGGGTTGGCTACACCTTC
>.|TRBJ2-3|once|TRBV29-1
CSVEEGSADTQYF
TGCAGCGTTGAAGAAGGGAGCGCAGATACGCAGTATTTT
>.|TRBJ1-2|.|TRBV27
CASRTDYGYTF
TGTGCCAGCCGGACAGACTATGGCTACACCTTC
>TRBD2|TRBJ2-5|.|TRBV7-2
CASSPPGGGRQETQYF
TGTGCCAGCAGCCCCCCGGGGGGGGGTCGGCAAGAGACCCAGTACTTC
>.|TRBJ1-6|.|TRBV5-6
CASTFNTAGLPNSPLHF
TGTGCCAGCACCTTCAACACGGCAGGCCTCCCCAATTCACCCCTCCACTTT
>TRBD2|TRBJ2-7|.|TRBV27
CASSLGLAGAYEQYF
TGTGCCAGCAGTTTAGGGCTAGCGGGAGCTTACGAGCAGTACTTC
>.|TRBJ2-3|.|TRBV4-1
CASNGGRGTDTQYF
TGCGCCAGCAACGGTGGGAGAGGCACAGATACGCAGTATTTT